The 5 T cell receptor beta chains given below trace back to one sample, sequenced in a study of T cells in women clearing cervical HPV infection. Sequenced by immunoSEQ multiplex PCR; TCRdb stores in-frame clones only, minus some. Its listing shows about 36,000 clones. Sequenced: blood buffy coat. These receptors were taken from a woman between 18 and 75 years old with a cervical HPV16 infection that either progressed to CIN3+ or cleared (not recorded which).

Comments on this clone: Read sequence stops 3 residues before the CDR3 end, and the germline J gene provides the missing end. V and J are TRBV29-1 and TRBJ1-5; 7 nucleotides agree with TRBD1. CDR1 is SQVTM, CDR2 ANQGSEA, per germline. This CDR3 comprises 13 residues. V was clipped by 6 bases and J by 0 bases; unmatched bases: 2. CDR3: CSVGTDSNQPQHF. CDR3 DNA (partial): TGCAGCGTCGGGACAGATAGCAATCAGCCC.

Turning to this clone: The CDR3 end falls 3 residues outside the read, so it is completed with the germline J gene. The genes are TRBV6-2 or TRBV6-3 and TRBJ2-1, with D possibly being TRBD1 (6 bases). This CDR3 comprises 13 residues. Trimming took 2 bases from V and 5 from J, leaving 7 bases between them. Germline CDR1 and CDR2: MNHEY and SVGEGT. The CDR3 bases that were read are TGTGCCAGCAGTTACCGGGACAACAATGAG. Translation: CASSYRDNNE. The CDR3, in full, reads CASSYRDNNEQFF.

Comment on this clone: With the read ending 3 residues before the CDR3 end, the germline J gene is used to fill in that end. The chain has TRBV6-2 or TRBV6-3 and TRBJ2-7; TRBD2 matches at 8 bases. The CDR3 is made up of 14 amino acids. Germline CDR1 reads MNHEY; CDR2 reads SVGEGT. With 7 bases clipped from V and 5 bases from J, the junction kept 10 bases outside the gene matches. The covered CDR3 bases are TGTGCCAGCACCCCCCTACTCGGGGGGGACGAG. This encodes CASTPLLGGDE. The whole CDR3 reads CASTPLLGGDEQYF.

The CDR3 spells CASSPAYEQYF. CDR3 bases read: TGTGCCAGCAGCCCCGCGTACGAG. The V call is TRBV7-8, the J call TRBJ2-7; D unclear. The read finishes 3 residues shy of the CDR3 end, and the germline J gene is used to complete it. Germline V lookup: CDR1 SGHVS, CDR2 FQNEAQ. V was trimmed by 5 bases and J by 4 bases, leaving 6 bases between them. The CDR3 is 11 residues long.

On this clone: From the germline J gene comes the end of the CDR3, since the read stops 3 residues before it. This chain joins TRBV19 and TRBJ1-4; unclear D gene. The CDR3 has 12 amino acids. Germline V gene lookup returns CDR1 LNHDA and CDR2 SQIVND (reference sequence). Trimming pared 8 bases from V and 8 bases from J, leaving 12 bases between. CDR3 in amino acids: CASHRGGEKLFF. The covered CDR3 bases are TGTGCCAGTCATCGCGGTGGGGAAAAA.